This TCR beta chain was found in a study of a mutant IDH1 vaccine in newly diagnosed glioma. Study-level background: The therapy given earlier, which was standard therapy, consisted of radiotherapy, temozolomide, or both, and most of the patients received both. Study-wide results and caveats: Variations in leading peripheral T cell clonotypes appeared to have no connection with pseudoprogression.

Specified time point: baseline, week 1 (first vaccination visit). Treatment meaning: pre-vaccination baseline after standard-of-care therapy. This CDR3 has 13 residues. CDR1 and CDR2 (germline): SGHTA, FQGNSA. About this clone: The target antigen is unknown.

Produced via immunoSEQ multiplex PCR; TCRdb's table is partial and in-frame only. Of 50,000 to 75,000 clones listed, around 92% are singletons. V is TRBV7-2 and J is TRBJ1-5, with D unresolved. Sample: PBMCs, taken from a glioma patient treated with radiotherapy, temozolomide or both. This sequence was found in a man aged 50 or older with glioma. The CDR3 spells CATSGWGNQPQHF. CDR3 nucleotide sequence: TGTGCTACCTCGGGCTGGGGTAATCAGCCCCAGCATTTT.